This passage covers 6 T cell receptor beta chains from one sample sequenced in a study of OX40 agonist ivuxolimab in advanced cancers. Sequencing was performed with immunoSEQ multiplex PCR; in TCRdb, only in-frame clones are kept and a portion is missing. Here the sample spans some 50,000 clones, nearly 85% being singletons. The specimen comprised CD4+ or CD8+ T cells sorted from blood, sampled in a trial of the OX40 agonist ivuxolimab. The receptors originated from an adult with an advanced solid tumor such as melanoma, head and neck, liver or kidney cancer.

The rearrangement joins TRBV7-6 to TRBJ2-5; 8 nucleotides match TRBD2. CDR3 length equals 14 residues. With V trimmed by 5 bases and J by 4 bases, 6 bases remained unmatched. Germline V CDR1 and CDR2: SGHVS, FNYEAQ. CDR3 sequence (DNA): TGTGCCAGCAGCCTAGAAGCGGGAGTAGAGACCCAGTACTTC. As protein: CASSLEAGVETQYF.

The chain employs TRBV11-2 and TRBJ2-2, with 8 nucleotides matching TRBD1. Germline CDR1 and CDR2: SGHAT and FQNNGV. The CDR3 is made up of 18 amino acids. J gave up 7 bases and V 4 bases, and 17 bases lay outside the gene matches. DNA for the CDR3: TGTGCCAGCAGCTCCCAGGGGGCCAGGGCGACAATCAGCGGGGAGCTGTTTTTT. Its protein is CASSSQGARATISGELFF.

The chain employs TRBV11-2 and TRBJ2-5; 10 bases are shared with TRBD2. The germline CDR1 and CDR2 sequences are SGHAT and FQNNGV. V shed 0 bases and J 6 bases; nucleotides not matched to a gene: 4. The CDR3 runs 15 residues. The CDR3 DNA reads TGTGCCAGCAGCTTAGATTCGACTAGCGGGCAGACCCAGTACTTC. Protein sequence: CASSLDSTSGQTQYF.

The V and J genes are TRBV28 and TRBJ1-2, with 9 bases fitting TRBD1. Germline CDR1 and CDR2: MDHEN and SYDVKM. The CDR3 extends over 18 amino acids. Trimming at V came to 6 bases and at J to 4 bases, leaving 18 bases not matched to a gene. CDR3 coding DNA: TGTGCCAGCAGCGGGGGGTGGACAGGGGCAAGGGTGGGCTATGGCTACACCTTC. Translating gives CASSGGWTGARVGYGYTF.

This clone is medium-sized in the sample. CDR3 amino acids: CASSQDYEINYGYTF. DNA of the CDR3: TGTGCCAGCAGCCAAGATTATGAAATTAACTATGGCTACACCTTC. The J gene is TRBJ1-2, the V gene TRBV4-2; D remains unclear. The CDR3 has 15 residues. Germline V gives CDR1 LGHNA, CDR2 YNFKEQ. Trimming cost V 0 bases and J 1 base, with 9 bases left between them.

The V and J genes are TRBV9 and TRBJ2-6, with D hard to call. This CDR3 has 14 residues. Germline CDR1 reads SGDLS; CDR2 reads YYNGEE. The V end lost 4 bases, the J end lost 3 bases, and 8 bases lay between the germline ends. The CDR3 coding sequence is TGTGCCAGCAGCCCGACTTATGGGGCCAACGTCCTGACTTTC. Translation: CASSPTYGANVLTF.